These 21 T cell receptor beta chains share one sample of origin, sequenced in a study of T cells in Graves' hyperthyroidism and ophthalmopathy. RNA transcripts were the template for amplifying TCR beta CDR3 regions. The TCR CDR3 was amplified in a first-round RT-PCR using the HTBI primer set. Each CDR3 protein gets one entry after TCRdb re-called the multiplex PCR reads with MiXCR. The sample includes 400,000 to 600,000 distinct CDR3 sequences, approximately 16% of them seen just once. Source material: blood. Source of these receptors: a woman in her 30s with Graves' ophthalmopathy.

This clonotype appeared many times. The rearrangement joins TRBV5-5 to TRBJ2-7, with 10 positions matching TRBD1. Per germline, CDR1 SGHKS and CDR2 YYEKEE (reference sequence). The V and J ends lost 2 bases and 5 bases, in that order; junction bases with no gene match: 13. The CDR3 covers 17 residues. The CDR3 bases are TGTGCCAGCAGCTTTTTGGCGACAGGGGGCGTCTCGGACGAGCAGTACTTC. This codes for CASSFLATGGVSDEQYF.

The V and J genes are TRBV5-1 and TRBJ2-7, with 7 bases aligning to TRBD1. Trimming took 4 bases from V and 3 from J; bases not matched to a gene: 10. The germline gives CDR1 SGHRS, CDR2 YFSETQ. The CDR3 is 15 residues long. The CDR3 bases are TGCGCCAGCAGCGAATCCGGGACAGAATACTACGAGCAGTACTTC. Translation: CASSESGTEYYEQYF.

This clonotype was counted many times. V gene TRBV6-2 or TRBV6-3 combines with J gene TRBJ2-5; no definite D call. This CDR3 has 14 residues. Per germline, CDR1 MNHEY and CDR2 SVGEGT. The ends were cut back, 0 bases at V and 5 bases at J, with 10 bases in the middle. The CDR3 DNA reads TGTGCCAGCAGTTACTCGGAGTTCGGGGAGACCCAGTACTTC. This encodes CASSYSEFGETQYF.

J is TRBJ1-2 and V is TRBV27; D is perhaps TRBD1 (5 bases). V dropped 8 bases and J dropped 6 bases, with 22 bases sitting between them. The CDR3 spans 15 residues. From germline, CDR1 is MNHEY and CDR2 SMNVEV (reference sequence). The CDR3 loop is CASRLSGSLPHGYTF. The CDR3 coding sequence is TGTGCCAGCCGACTCTCAGGGTCCCTTCCACATGGCTACACCTTC.

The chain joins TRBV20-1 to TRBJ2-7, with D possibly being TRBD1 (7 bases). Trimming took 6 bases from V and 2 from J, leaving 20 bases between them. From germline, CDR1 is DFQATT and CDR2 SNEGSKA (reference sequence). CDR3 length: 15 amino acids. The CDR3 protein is CSAVMGQRAAYEQYF. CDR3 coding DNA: TGCAGTGCCGTGATGGGACAGCGGGCCGCCTACGAGCAGTACTTC.

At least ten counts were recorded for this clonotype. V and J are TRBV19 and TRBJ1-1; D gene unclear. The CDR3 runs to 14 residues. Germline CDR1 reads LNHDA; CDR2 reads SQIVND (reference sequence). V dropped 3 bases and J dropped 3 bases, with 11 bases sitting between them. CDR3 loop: CASSILGSDTEAFF. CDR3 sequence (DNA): TGTGCCAGTAGTATTTTGGGGAGTGACACTGAAGCTTTCTTT.

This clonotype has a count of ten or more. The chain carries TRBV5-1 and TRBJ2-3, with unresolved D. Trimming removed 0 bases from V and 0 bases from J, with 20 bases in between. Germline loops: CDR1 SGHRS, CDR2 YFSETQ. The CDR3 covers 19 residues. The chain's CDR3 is CASSLAVIPARSSTDTQYF. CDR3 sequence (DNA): TGCGCCAGCAGCTTGGCCGTGATCCCAGCGAGATCTAGCACAGATACGCAGTATTTT.

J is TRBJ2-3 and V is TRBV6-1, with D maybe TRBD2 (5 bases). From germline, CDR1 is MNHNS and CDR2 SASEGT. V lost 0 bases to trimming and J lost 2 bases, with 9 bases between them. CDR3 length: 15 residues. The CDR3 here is CASSEARGYTDTQYF. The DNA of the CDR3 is TGTGCCAGCAGTGAAGCCCGCGGGTACACAGATACGCAGTATTTT.

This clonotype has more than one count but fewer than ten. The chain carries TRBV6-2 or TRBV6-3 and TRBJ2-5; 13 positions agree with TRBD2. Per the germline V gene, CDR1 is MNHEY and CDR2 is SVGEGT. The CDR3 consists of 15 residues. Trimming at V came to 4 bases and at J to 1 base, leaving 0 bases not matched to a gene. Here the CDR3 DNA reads TGTGCCAGCAGTTGGACTAGCGGGAGCCAAGAGACCCAGTACTTC. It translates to CASSWTSGSQETQYF.

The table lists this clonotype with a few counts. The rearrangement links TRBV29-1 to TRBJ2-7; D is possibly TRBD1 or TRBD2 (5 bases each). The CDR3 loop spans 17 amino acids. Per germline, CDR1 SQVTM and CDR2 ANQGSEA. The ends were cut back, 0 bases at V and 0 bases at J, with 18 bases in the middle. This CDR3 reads CSVEDLSGKGNSYEQYF. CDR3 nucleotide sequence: TGCAGCGTTGAAGATCTTTCGGGGAAGGGGAACTCCTACGAGCAGTACTTC.

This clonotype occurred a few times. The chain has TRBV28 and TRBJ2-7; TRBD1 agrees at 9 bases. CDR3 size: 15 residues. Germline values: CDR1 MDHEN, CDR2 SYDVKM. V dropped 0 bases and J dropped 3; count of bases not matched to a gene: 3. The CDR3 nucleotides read TGTGCCAGCAGTTTATGGGCGGACAGGGGCTACGAGCAGTACTTC. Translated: CASSLWADRGYEQYF.

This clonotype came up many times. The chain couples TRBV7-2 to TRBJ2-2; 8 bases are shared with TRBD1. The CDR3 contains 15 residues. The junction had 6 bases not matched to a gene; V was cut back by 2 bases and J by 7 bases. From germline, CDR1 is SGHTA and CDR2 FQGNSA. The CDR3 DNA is TGTGCCAGCAGCTTACCCAGGGGGCGGGGCGGGGAGCTGTTTTTT. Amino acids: CASSLPRGRGGELFF. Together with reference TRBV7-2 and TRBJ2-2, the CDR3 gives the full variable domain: GAGVSQSPSNKVTEKGKDVELRCDPISGHTALYWYRQSLGQGLEFLIYFQGNSAPDKSGLPSDRFSAERTGGSVSTLTIQRTQQEDSAVYLCASSLPRGRGGELFFGEGSRLTVL.

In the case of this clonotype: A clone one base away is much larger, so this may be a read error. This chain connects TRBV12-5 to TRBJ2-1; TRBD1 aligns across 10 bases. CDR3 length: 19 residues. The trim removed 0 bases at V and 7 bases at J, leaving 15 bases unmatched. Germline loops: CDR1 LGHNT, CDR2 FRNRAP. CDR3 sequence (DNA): TGTGCTAGTGGTTTGGTACGCCTCTTCCAGCGGACAGGGGGTAATGAGCAGTTCTTC. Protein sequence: CASGLVRLFQRTGGNEQFF.

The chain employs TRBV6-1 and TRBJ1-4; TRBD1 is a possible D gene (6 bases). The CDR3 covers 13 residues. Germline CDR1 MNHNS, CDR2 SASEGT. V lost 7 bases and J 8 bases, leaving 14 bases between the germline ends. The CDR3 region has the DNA TGTGCCAGCAAGGGGGGATTGAAGGAAAAACTGTTTTTT. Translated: CASKGGLKEKLFF.

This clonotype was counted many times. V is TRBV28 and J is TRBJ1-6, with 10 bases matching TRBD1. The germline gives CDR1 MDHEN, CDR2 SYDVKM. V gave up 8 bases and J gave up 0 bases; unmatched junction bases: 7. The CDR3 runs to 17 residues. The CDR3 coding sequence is TGTGCCAGCGATCGGGACAGGGGAAGCTCCTATAATTCACCCCTCCACTTT. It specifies CASDRDRGSSYNSPLHF.

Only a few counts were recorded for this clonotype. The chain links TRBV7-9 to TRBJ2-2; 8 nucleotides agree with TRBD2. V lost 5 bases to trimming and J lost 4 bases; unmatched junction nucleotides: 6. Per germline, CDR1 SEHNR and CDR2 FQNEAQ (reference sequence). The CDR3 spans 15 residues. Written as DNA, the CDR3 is TGTGCCAGCAGCCCCAGCGGGGGAGGCACCGGGGAGCTGTTTTTT. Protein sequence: CASSPSGGGTGELFF.

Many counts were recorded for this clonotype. The CDR3 spells CASSLMSRSDEAFF. CDR3 in DNA: TGTGCCAGCAGTTTAATGAGCCGAAGCGATGAAGCTTTCTTT. The V call is TRBV27, the J call TRBJ1-1, with unresolved D. CDR3 size: 14 residues. The germline V gene has CDR1 MNHEY and CDR2 SMNVEV (reference sequence). V gave up 2 bases and J gave up 7 bases, with 14 bases separating them.

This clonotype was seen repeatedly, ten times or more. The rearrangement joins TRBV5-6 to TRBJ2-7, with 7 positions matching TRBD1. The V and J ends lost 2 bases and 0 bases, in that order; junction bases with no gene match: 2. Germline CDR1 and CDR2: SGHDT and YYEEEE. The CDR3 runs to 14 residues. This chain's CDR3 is CASSLQGNSYEQYF. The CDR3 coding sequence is TGTGCCAGCAGCTTACAGGGGAACTCCTACGAGCAGTACTTC.

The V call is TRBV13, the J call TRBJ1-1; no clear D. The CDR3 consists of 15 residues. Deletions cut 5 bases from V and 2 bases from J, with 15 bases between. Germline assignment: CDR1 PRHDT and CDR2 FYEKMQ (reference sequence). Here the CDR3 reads CASSHREVLNTEAFF. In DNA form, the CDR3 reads TGTGCCAGCAGCCATCGGGAGGTCCTAAACACTGAAGCTTTCTTT. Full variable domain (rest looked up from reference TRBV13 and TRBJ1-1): AAGVIQSPRHLIKEKRETATLKCYPIPRHDTVYWYQQGPGQDPQFLISFYEKMQSDKGSIPDRFSAQQFSDYHSELNMSSLELGDSALYFCASSHREVLNTEAFFGQGTRLTVV.

DNA for the CDR3: TGCGCCAGCAAGCGGGGAGGGCCGAGTGATGAGCAGTTCTTC. Translating it yields CASKRGGPSDEQFF. The chain joins TRBV5-1 to TRBJ2-1; TRBD2 matches at 7 bases. Unmatched junction bases numbered 11, after V lost 6 bases and J lost 8 bases. Looked up from germline, CDR1 is SGHRS and CDR2 is YFSETQ. CDR3 length equals 14 residues.

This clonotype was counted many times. CDR3 protein: CASSRDLAGVRSGELFF. For the CDR3, the DNA is TGTGCCAGCAGCCGAGATCTAGCGGGAGTCAGATCCGGGGAGCTGTTTTTT. The genes are TRBV7-2 and TRBJ2-2; 10 nucleotides agree with TRBD2. The CDR3 totals 17 residues. Germline CDR1 is SGHTA and CDR2 is FQGNSA. Trimming at V came to 5 bases and at J to 6 bases, leaving 12 bases not matched to a gene.